These 16 T cell receptor beta chains share one sample of origin, sequenced in a study of blood T cell repertoires in COVID-19. TCRdb's table, derived via immunoSEQ multiplex PCR, lists solely in-frame clones and lacks some. The repertoire has 40,000 to 45,000 clones, about 88% of them found once; the top ten carry less than 7%. The source material was peripheral blood. These receptors were collected from a human donor in a cohort sampled during active COVID-19.

The V call is TRBV6-5, the J call TRBJ1-2, with 9 bases matching TRBD1. The CDR3 totals 15 residues. Germline trimming cut 4 bases from V and 6 bases from J; bases unmatched to any gene: 9. The germline gives CDR1 MNHEY, CDR2 SVGAGI. The CDR3 DNA reads as TGTGCCAGCAGTTCCGCGGGACAGGGTCTACATGGCTACACCTTC. The encoded protein is CASSSAGQGLHGYTF.

The chain employs TRBV30 and TRBJ1-1, with D hard to call. The V gene lost 4 bases and the J gene lost 1 base, with 13 bases spanning the gap. There are 14 residues in the CDR3. Germline assignment: CDR1 GTSNPN and CDR2 SVGIG (reference sequence). The CDR3 coding sequence is TGTGCCTGGACCCCCGGGTGGAAGAACACTGAAGCTTTCTTT. Protein product: CAWTPGWKNTEAFF.

The chain carries TRBV7-7 and TRBJ2-5; 8 nucleotides match TRBD2. Per the germline V gene, CDR1 is SSHAT and CDR2 is FNYEAQ (reference sequence). CDR3 length equals 15 residues. V lost 5 bases to trimming and J lost 4 bases; unmatched junction nucleotides: 9. DNA of the CDR3: TGTGCCAGCAGCCTAGGTGGCGGGGGGCGAGAGACCCAGTACTTC. It codes for CASSLGGGGRETQYF.

This clone came up a few times. The chain carries TRBV5-1 and TRBJ2-3; D gene unclear. The CDR3 contains 15 residues. Germline V lookup: CDR1 SGHRS, CDR2 YFSETQ. Trimming removed 3 bases at V and 4 bases at J, with 15 bases between. The DNA for the CDR3 is TGCGCCAGCAGCTCCGGCCTCAGAGGCCCAGATACGCAGTATTTT. The encoded protein is CASSSGLRGPDTQYF. The complete variable domain, with remaining parts taken from reference TRBV5-1 and TRBJ2-3, reads KAGVTQTPRYLIKTRGQQVTLSCSPISGHRSVSWYQQTPGQGLQFLFEYFSETQRNKGNFPGRFSGRQFSNSRSEMNVSTLELGDSALYLCASSSGLRGPDTQYFGPGTRLTVL.

This chain links TRBV3-1 (or the pseudogene TRBV3-2) with TRBJ1-1, with no clear D. Trimming left V 2 bases short and J 4 bases short, with 11 bases between. This CDR3 contains 14 residues. Germline V gives CDR1 LGHDT, CDR2 YNNKEL (reference sequence). The CDR3 loop is CASSQSGVGTEAFF. CDR3 bases: TGTGCCAGCAGCCAATCCGGGGTGGGCACTGAAGCTTTCTTT.

V is TRBV5-5 and J is TRBJ2-3, with 11 bases identical to TRBD2. Per the germline V gene, CDR1 is SGHKS and CDR2 is YYEKEE (reference sequence). There are 16 residues in the CDR3. V lost 2 bases, J lost 1 base, and 3 bases stayed unmatched. The CDR3: CASSFGTSGGTDTQYF. The DNA for the CDR3 is TGTGCCAGCAGCTTCGGGACTAGCGGAGGCACAGATACGCAGTATTTT.

This chain connects TRBV5-6 to TRBJ2-2; D perhaps matches TRBD2 (5 bases). Germline CDR1 and CDR2: SGHDT and YYEEEE. The germline V and J ends were trimmed by 4 bases and 3 bases, with 19 bases remaining between them. The CDR3 has 17 residues. The CDR3 protein is CASSRVVRGGYTGELFF. The CDR3 nucleotides are TGTGCCAGCAGCCGTGTGGTCCGGGGTGGATACACCGGGGAGCTGTTTTTT.

This chain uses TRBV10-1 with TRBJ2-7, with 7 bases fitting TRBD2. The ends lost 0 bases at V and 4 bases at J; junction bases unmatched: 3. CDR1 and CDR2 (germline): WNHNN, SYGVQD (reference sequence). This CDR3 region has 14 residues. CDR3 nucleotide sequence: TGCGCCAGCAGTGAGTCGTGGGGGGGATACGAGCAGTACTTC. Its protein is CASSESWGGYEQYF.

The chain has TRBV10-3 and TRBJ1-1; 10 bases align to TRBD1. CDR3 length equals 15 residues. In germline, CDR1 is ENHRY, CDR2 SYGVKD. The V and J ends lost 7 bases and 0 bases, in that order; junction bases with no gene match: 5. CDR3 sequence reads: CAITPGQGMNTEAFF. The CDR3 coding sequence is TGTGCCATCACCCCGGGACAGGGGATGAACACTGAAGCTTTCTTT.

In this sample, this clone turned up once. This rearrangement joins TRBV7-8 to TRBJ2-7; 9 bases map to TRBD2. J lost 4 bases, V lost 3 bases, and 10 bases had no gene match. The CDR3 covers 16 residues. The germline CDR1 and CDR2 sequences are SGHVS and FQNEAQ. The CDR3, as DNA: TGTGCCAGCAGCTTTGGCGGGGGGGCAATTGGATACGAGCAGTACTTC. It codes for CASSFGGGAIGYEQYF.

The chain is built from TRBV7-2 and TRBJ2-1; 14 nucleotides line up with TRBD2. The germline CDR1 and CDR2 sequences are SGHTA and FQGNSA. Trimming cost V 5 bases and J 7 bases; bases outside gene matches: 4. The CDR3 is 15 amino acids. In DNA, the CDR3 is TGTGCCAGCAGCCTCGGGACTAGCGGGAGTAATGAGCAGTTCTTC. Its translation is CASSLGTSGSNEQFF.

J is TRBJ1-4 and V is TRBV18; D not certain. The CDR3 is made up of 14 amino acids. The germline gives CDR1 KGHSH, CDR2 LQKENI. V lost 2 bases to trimming and J lost 0 bases, with 4 bases between them. The CDR3 nucleotides are TGTGCCAGCTCACCAGGAGCAACTAATGAAAAACTGTTTTTT. Encoded protein: CASSPGATNEKLFF.

This chain joins TRBV6-6 and TRBJ1-1; D is undetermined. The CDR3 spans 14 residues. V gave up 7 bases and J gave up 2 bases, with 14 bases separating them. Germline values: CDR1 MNHNY, CDR2 SVGAGI (reference sequence). The CDR3 spells CASTPPGRNTEAFF. The CDR3 DNA reads as TGTGCCAGCACCCCCCCCGGGAGAAACACTGAAGCTTTCTTT.

The chain is built from TRBV30 and TRBJ1-6; 9 bases are shared with TRBD1. Germline loops: CDR1 GTSNPN, CDR2 SVGIG (reference sequence). Trimming at V came to 1 base and at J to 6 bases, leaving 4 bases not matched to a gene. CDR3 size: 15 residues. In nucleotides, the CDR3 is TGTGCCTGGAGTGAGCGGACAGGGGTTAATTCACCCCTCCACTTT. It is translated as CAWSERTGVNSPLHF. The full variable domain, completed using reference TRBV30 and TRBJ1-6, is SQTIHQWPATLVQPVGSPLSLECTVEGTSNPNLYWYRQAAGRGLQLLFYSVGIGQISSEVPQNLSASRPQDRQFILSSKKLLLSDSGFYLCAWSERTGVNSPLHFGNGTRLTVT.

This chain joins TRBV5-4 and TRBJ2-2; 10 bases agree with TRBD1. Germline V gene sequence: CDR1 SGHNT, CDR2 YYREEE (reference sequence). This CDR3 region has 15 residues. V lost 3 bases and J lost 3; bases outside the gene matches: 2. CDR3 protein: CASSSGTGDTGELFF. CDR3 DNA sequence: TGTGCCAGCAGCTCCGGGACAGGGGACACCGGGGAGCTGTTTTTT.

This clone was counted between two and nine times. The chain recombines TRBV7-9 with TRBJ2-7; no definite D call. The CDR3 runs to 15 residues. The germline V and J ends were trimmed by 5 bases and 0 bases, with 14 bases remaining between them. Germline assignment: CDR1 SEHNR and CDR2 FQNEAQ (reference sequence). In DNA, the CDR3 is TGTGCCAGCAGCCTAGGGTTTACTCCCTCCTACGAGCAGTACTTC. Translating gives CASSLGFTPSYEQYF.